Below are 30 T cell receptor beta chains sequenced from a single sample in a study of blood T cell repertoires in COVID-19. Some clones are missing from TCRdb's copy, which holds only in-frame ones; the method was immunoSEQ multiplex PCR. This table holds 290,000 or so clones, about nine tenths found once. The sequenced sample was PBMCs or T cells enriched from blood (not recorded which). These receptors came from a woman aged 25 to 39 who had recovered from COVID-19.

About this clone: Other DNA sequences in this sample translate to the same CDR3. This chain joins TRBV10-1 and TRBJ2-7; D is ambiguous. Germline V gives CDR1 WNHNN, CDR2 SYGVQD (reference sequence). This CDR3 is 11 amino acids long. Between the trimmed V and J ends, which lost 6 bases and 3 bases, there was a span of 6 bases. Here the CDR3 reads CASSAGYEQYF. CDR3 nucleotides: TGCGCCAGCAGCGCCGGCTACGAGCAGTACTTC.

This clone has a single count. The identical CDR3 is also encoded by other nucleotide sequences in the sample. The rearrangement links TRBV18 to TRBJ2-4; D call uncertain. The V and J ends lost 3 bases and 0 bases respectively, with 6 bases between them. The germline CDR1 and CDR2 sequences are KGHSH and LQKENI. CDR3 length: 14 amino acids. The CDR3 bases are TGTGCCAGCTCACCCAGTCAAGCCAAAAACATTCAGTACTTC. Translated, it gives CASSPSQAKNIQYF.

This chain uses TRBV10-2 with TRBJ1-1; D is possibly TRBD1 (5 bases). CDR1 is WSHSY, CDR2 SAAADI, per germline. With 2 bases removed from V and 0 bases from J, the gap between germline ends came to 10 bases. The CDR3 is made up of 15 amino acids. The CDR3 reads CASSEEWGMNTEAFF. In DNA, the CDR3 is TGCGCCAGCAGTGAGGAGTGGGGCATGAACACTGAAGCTTTCTTT.

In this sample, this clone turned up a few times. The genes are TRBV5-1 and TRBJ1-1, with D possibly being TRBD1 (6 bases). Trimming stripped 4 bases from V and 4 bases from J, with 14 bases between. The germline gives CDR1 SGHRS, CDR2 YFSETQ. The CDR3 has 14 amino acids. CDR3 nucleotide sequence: TGCGCCAGCAGCCCCACAGGGACGGGCACTGAAGCTTTCTTT. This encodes CASSPTGTGTEAFF.

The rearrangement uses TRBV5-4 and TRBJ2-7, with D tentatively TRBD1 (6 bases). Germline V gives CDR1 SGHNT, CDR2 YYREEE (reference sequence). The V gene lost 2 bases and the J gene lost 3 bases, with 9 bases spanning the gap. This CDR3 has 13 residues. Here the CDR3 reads CASSLGQSYEQYF. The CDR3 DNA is TGTGCCAGCAGCTTAGGACAGAGCTACGAGCAGTACTTC.

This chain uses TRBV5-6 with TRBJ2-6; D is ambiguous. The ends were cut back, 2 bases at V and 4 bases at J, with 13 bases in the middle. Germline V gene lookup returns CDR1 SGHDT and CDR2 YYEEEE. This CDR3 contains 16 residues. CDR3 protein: CASSLNRGSGANVLTF. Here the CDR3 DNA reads TGTGCCAGCAGCTTAAATCGAGGATCCGGGGCCAACGTCCTGACTTTC.

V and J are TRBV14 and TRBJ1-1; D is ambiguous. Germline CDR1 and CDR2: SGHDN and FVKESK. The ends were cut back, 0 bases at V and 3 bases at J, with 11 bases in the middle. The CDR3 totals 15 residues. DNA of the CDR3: TGTGCCAGCAGCCAAGACCGCGGAGGGTACACTGAAGCTTTCTTT. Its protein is CASSQDRGGYTEAFF. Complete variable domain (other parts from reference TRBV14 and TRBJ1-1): EAGVTQFPSHSVIEKGQTVTLRCDPISGHDNLYWYRRVMGKEIKFLLHFVKESKQDESGMPNNRFLAERTGGTYSTLKVQPAELEDSGVYFCASSQDRGGYTEAFFGQGTRLTVV.

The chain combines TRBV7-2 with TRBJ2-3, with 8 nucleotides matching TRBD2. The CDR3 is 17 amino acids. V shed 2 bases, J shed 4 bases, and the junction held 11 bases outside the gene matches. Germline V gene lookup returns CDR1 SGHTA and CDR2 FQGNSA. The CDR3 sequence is CASSLKTSASGADTQYF. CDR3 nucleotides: TGTGCCAGCAGCTTAAAGACTAGCGCCAGTGGGGCAGATACGCAGTATTTT.

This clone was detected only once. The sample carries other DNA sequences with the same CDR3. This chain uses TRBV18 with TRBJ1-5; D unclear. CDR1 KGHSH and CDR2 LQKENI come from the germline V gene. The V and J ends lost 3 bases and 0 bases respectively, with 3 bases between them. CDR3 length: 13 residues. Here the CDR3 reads CASSPYSNQPQHF. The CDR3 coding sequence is TGTGCCAGCTCACCTTATAGCAATCAGCCCCAGCATTTT. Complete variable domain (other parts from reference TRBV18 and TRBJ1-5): NAGVMQNPRHLVRRRGQEARLRCSPMKGHSHVYWYRQLPEEGLKFMVYLQKENIIDESGMPKERFSAEFPKEGPSILRIQQVVRGDSAAYFCASSPYSNQPQHFGDGTRLSIL.

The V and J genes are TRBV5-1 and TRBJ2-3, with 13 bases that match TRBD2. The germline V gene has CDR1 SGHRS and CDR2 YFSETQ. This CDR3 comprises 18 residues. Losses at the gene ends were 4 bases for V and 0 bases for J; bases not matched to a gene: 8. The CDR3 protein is CASSRYTSGRASTDTQYF. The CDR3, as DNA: TGCGCCAGCAGCCGGTACACTAGCGGGAGGGCTAGCACAGATACGCAGTATTTT. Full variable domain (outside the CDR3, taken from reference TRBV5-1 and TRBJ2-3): KAGVTQTPRYLIKTRGQQVTLSCSPISGHRSVSWYQQTPGQGLQFLFEYFSETQRNKGNFPGRFSGRQFSNSRSEMNVSTLELGDSALYLCASSRYTSGRASTDTQYFGPGTRLTVL.

CDR3 nucleotides: TGTGCCAGCAGTTACGGGACAATTAGCAATCAGCCCCAGCATTTT. It is translated as CASSYGTISNQPQHF. The V call is TRBV6-2 or TRBV6-3, the J call TRBJ1-5; D may be TRBD1 (6 bases). Per germline, CDR1 MNHEY and CDR2 SVGEGT. The ends were cut back, 2 bases at V and 0 bases at J, with 8 bases in the middle. The CDR3 loop spans 15 amino acids.

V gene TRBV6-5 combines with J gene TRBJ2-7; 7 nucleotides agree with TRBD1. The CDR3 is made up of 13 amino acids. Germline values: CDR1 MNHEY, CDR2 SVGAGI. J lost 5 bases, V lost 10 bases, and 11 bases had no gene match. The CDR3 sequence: CATKQGTKNEQYF. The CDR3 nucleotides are TGTGCCACCAAACAGGGGACGAAGAACGAGCAGTACTTC.

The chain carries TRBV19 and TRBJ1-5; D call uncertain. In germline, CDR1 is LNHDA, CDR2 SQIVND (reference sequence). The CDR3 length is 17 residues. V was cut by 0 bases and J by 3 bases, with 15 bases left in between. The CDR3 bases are TGTGCCAGTAGTATAGATCTTTCGAGGGTATCCAATCAGCCCCAGCATTTT. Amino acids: CASSIDLSRVSNQPQHF.

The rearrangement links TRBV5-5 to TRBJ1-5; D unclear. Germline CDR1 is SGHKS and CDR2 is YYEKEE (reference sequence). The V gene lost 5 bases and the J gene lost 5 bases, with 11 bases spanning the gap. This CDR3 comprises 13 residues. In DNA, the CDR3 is TGTGCCAGCAGACTTCGGGAGGATCAGCCCCAGCATTTT. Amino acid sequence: CASRLREDQPQHF.

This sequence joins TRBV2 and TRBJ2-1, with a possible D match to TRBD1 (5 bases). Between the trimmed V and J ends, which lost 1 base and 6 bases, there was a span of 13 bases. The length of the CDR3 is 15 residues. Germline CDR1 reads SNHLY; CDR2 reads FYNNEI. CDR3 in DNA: TGTGCCAGCAGTGAAGGTAGGGGCCGGAGCAATGAGCAGTTCTTC. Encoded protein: CASSEGRGRSNEQFF.

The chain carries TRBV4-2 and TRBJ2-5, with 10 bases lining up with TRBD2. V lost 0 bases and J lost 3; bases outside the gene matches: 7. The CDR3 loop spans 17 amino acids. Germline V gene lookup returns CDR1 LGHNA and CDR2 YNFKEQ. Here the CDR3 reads CASSQDWRLAGEETQYF. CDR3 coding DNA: TGTGCCAGCAGCCAAGATTGGAGGCTAGCGGGAGAAGAGACCCAGTACTTC.

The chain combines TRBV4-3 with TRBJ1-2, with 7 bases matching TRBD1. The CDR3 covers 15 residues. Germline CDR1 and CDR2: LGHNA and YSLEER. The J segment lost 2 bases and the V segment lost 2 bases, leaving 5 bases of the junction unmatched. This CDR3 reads CASSQIDRENYGYTF. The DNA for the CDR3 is TGCGCCAGCAGCCAAATCGACAGGGAGAACTATGGCTACACCTTC.

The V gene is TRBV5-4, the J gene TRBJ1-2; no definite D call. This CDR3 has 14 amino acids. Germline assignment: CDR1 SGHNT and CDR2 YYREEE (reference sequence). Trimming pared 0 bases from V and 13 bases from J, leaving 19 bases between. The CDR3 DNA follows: TGTGCCAGCAGCTTGGGGAGGCGCGGGGAAAGGGTCACCTTC. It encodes CASSLGRRGERVTF. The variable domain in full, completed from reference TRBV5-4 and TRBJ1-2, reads ETGVTQSPTHLIKTRGQQVTLRCSSQSGHNTVSWYQQALGQGPQFIFQYYREEENGRGNFPPRFSGLQFPNYSSELNVNALELDDSALYLCASSLGRRGERVTFGSGTRLTVV.

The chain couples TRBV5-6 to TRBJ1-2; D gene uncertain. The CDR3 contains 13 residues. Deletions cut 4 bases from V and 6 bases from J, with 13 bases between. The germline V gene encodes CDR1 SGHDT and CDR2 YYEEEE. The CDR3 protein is CASSRGDSDGYTF. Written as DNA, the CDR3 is TGTGCCAGCAGCCGGGGTGATTCTGATGGCTACACCTTC.

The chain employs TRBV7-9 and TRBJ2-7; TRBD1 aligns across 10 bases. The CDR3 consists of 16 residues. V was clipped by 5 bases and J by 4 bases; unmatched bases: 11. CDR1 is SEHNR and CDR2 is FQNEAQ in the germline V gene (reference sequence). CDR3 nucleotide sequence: TGTGCCAGCAGCCACAAGACGGGACAGGGGAATTACGAGCAGTACTTC. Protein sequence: CASSHKTGQGNYEQYF.

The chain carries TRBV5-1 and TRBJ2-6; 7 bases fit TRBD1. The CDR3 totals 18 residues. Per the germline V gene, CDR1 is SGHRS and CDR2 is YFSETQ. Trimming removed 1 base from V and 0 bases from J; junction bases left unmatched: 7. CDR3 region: CASSLNDRAISGANVLTF. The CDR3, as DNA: TGCGCCAGCAGCTTGAATGACAGGGCAATCTCTGGGGCCAACGTCCTGACTTTC.

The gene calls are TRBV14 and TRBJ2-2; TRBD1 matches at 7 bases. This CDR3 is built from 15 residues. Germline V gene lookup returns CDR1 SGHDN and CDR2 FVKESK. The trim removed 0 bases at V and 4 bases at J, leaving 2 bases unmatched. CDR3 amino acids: CASSQDPGGTGELFF. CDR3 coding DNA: TGTGCCAGCAGCCAAGATCCAGGGGGCACCGGGGAGCTGTTTTTT.

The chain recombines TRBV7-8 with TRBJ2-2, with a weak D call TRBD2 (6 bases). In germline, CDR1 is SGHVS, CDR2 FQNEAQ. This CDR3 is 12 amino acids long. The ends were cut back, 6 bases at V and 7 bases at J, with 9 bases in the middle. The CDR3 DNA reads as TGTGCCAGCAGTAGGGGAGGCGGGGAGCTGTTTTTT. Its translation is CASSRGGGELFF.

The CDR3 sequence is CASSLTTGNSYEQYF. CDR3 coding DNA: TGTGCCAGCAGTTTGACGACAGGCAACTCCTACGAGCAGTACTTC. This sequence joins TRBV28 and TRBJ2-7, with D tentatively TRBD1 (6 bases). The CDR3 is 15 residues long. Trimming cost V 3 bases and J 0 bases, with 12 bases left between them. Germline V gives CDR1 MDHEN, CDR2 SYDVKM.

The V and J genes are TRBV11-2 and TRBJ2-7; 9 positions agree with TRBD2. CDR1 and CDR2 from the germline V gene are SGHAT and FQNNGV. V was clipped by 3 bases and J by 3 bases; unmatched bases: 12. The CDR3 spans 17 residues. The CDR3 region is CASSFPLAGGPLYEQYF. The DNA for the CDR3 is TGTGCCAGCAGCTTTCCCCTGGCGGGAGGGCCGCTCTACGAGCAGTACTTC. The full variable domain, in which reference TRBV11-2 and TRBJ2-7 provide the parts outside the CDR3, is EAGVAQSPRYKIIEKRQSVAFWCNPISGHATLYWYQQILGQGPKLLIQFQNNGVVDDSQLPKDRFSAERLKGVDSTLKIQPAKLEDSAVYLCASSFPLAGGPLYEQYFGPGTRLTVT.

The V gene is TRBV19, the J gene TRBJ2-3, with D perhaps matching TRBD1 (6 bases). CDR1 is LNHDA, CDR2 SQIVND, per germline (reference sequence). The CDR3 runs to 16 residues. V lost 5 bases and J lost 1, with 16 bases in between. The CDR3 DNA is TGTGCCAGTAGTCCTCTGGGGGCTGGGGGCACAGATACGCAGTATTTT. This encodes CASSPLGAGGTDTQYF.

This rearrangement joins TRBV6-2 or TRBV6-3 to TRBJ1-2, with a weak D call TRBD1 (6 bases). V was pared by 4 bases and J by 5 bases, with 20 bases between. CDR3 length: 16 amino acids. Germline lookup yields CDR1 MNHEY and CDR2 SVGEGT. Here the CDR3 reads CASSSHVGQLRYGYTF. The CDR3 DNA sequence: TGTGCCAGCAGTTCCCATGTCGGACAGCTTCGTTATGGCTACACCTTC.

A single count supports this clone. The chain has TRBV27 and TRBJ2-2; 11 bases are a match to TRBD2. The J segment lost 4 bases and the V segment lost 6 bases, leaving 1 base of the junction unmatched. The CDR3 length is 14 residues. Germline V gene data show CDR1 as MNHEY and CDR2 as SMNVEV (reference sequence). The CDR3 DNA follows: TGTGCCAGCAGGCTAGCGGGAGGCACCGGGGAGCTGTTTTTT. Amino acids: CASRLAGGTGELFF.

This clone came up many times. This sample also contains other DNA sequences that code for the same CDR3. CDR3 nucleotide sequence: TGTGCCAGCAGTTTGGGGGGGCGCGGAACTGAAGCTTTCTTT. The encoded protein is CASSLGGRGTEAFF. V and J are TRBV28 and TRBJ1-1, with D possibly matching TRBD1 (6 bases). V lost 3 bases to trimming and J lost 5 bases, with 13 bases between them. This CDR3 has 14 amino acids. Germline V gives CDR1 MDHEN, CDR2 SYDVKM.

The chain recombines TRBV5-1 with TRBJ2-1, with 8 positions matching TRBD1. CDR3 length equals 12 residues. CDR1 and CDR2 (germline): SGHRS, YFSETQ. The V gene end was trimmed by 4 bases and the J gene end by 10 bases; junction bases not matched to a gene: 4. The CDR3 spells CASSGQGIEQFF. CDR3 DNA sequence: TGCGCCAGCAGCGGACAGGGAATCGAGCAGTTCTTC. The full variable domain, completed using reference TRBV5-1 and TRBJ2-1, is KAGVTQTPRYLIKTRGQQVTLSCSPISGHRSVSWYQQTPGQGLQFLFEYFSETQRNKGNFPGRFSGRQFSNSRSEMNVSTLELGDSALYLCASSGQGIEQFFGPGTRLTVL.